The next 28 T cell receptor beta chains were all read from a single sample in a study of T cell responses to AZD1222 COVID-19 vaccine. Assay used: immunoSEQ multiplex PCR; TCRdb lists only in-frame clones, some missing. The sample shows around 200,000 clones, around 89% of them seen only once. The specimen comprised peripheral blood, sampled 28 days after the second AZD1222 dose. The receptors were sampled from an adult who received the AZD1222 COVID-19 vaccine.

The rearrangement uses TRBV19 and TRBJ2-1, with 7 positions matching TRBD2. The CDR3 spans 15 residues. CDR1 and CDR2 from the germline V gene are LNHDA and SQIVND (reference sequence). The J segment lost 0 bases and the V segment lost 10 bases, leaving 9 bases of the junction unmatched. CDR3 loop: CATTLAGSSYNEQFF. CDR3 in DNA: TGTGCCACGACGTTAGCGGGTAGCTCCTACAATGAGCAGTTCTTC.

The V gene is TRBV5-4, the J gene TRBJ2-3; weak D call: TRBD1 (6 bases). In germline, CDR1 is SGHNT, CDR2 YYREEE (reference sequence). This CDR3 has 13 residues. V gave up 3 bases and J gave up 6 bases, with 11 bases separating them. For the CDR3, the DNA is TGTGCCAGCAGCTCAGGGGTGGGGGATACGCAGTATTTT. Its protein is CASSSGVGDTQYF. The entire variable domain, with the rest obtained from reference TRBV5-4 and TRBJ2-3, is as follows: ETGVTQSPTHLIKTRGQQVTLRCSSQSGHNTVSWYQQALGQGPQFIFQYYREEENGRGNFPPRFSGLQFPNYSSELNVNALELDDSALYLCASSSGVGDTQYFGPGTRLTVL.

The V and J genes are TRBV12-3 or TRBV12-4 and TRBJ1-1; D gene ambiguous. V lost 4 bases and J lost 0, with 6 bases in between. This CDR3 spans 13 amino acids. DNA of the CDR3: TGTGCCAGCAGTTCTAACATGAACACTGAAGCTTTCTTT. Translation gives CASSSNMNTEAFF.

This clone occurred a few times. An end of the junction does not agree with germline; a read error may underlie this. The V gene is TRBV7-7, the J gene TRBJ1-4, with 7 positions matching TRBD1. The CDR3 extends over 13 amino acids. Germline V lookup: CDR1 SSHAT, CDR2 FNYEAQ (reference sequence). The CDR3 region has the DNA TGTGCTAGCAGCTTAGGGGGCCGAGAAAAACTGTTTTTT. Its translation is CASSLGGREKLFF.

The chain recombines TRBV7-2 with TRBJ2-5; D remains ambiguous. V lost 6 bases, J lost 6 bases, and 17 bases lay in between. Germline assignment: CDR1 SGHTA and CDR2 FQGNSA. CDR3 size: 14 residues. CDR3 region: CASSDGSFRKTQYF. The CDR3 DNA follows: TGTGCCAGCAGTGATGGTTCTTTTCGAAAGACCCAGTACTTC.

The chain recombines TRBV11-2 with TRBJ2-2; D possibly matches TRBD1 or TRBD2 (5 bases each). Germline V gene sequence: CDR1 SGHAT, CDR2 FQNNGV. CDR3 length: 16 residues. The V end was cut by 5 bases, the J end by 6 bases, with 19 bases between. CDR3 sequence reads: CASSPGASSYAGELFF. CDR3 nucleotides: TGTGCCAGCAGCCCCGGGGCCTCCTCTTACGCCGGGGAGCTGTTTTTT.

This clone was counted once. The chain links TRBV7-8 to TRBJ2-1; no firm D call. Germline V gives CDR1 SGHVS, CDR2 FQNEAQ. Trimming took off 5 bases at V and 11 bases at J, with 19 bases between the two ends. The CDR3 covers 14 residues. CDR3 nucleotide sequence: TGTGCCAGCAGCGCACGTTTGGGAAGCACTAAGCAGTTCTTC. This translates into CASSARLGSTKQFF.

The V call is TRBV24-1, the J call TRBJ2-7; no firm D call. Trimming took 4 bases from V and 7 from J, leaving 7 bases between them. This CDR3 is 11 amino acids long. The germline V gene has CDR1 KGHDR and CDR2 SFDVKD. The CDR3 nucleotides read TGTGCCACCAGTGACAGACGGGAGCAGTACTTC. Protein product: CATSDRREQYF.

The genes are TRBV5-4 and TRBJ2-3; 10 nucleotides align to TRBD1. The length of the CDR3 is 16 residues. Germline V lookup: CDR1 SGHNT, CDR2 YYREEE (reference sequence). The trim removed 0 bases at V and 1 base at J, leaving 2 bases unmatched. Written as DNA, the CDR3 is TGTGCCAGCAGCTTGGCCGGGACAGGGGGCACAGATACGCAGTATTTT. It yields the protein CASSLAGTGGTDTQYF.

The gene calls are TRBV3-1 (or the pseudogene TRBV3-2) and TRBJ2-6, with TRBD1 as a possible D gene (6 bases). This CDR3 is built from 18 residues. Germline CDR1 reads LGHDT; CDR2 reads YNNKEL (reference sequence). With 3 bases removed from V and 1 base from J, the gap between germline ends came to 16 bases. CDR3 loop: CASSQVQGSGSGANVLTF. CDR3 coding DNA: TGTGCCAGCAGCCAGGTCCAGGGGAGTGGGTCTGGGGCCAACGTCCTGACTTTC.

This clone was counted a few times. The chain is built from TRBV27 and TRBJ2-7; 14 bases agree with TRBD2. The ends lost 4 bases at V and 3 bases at J; junction bases unmatched: 5. The germline V gene has CDR1 MNHEY and CDR2 SMNVEV (reference sequence). This CDR3 is 16 amino acids long. The CDR3 bases are TGTGCCAGCAGTTATCAGGGACTAGCGGGAGTCTACGAGCAGTACTTC. Its protein is CASSYQGLAGVYEQYF.

This chain joins TRBV28 and TRBJ2-7, with 9 bases fitting TRBD1. V lost 6 bases and J lost 6; bases outside the gene matches: 9. Germline-derived CDR1 and CDR2 are MDHEN and SYDVKM. The CDR3 contains 14 residues. The CDR3: CASSPGTGPGEQYF. For the CDR3, the DNA is TGTGCCAGCAGCCCTGGGACAGGGCCTGGCGAGCAGTACTTC.

The rearrangement joins TRBV18 to TRBJ2-1, with 15 bases identical to TRBD2. Per germline, CDR1 KGHSH and CDR2 LQKENI. The trim removed 3 bases at V and 8 bases at J, leaving 2 bases unmatched. The CDR3 has 15 amino acids. The CDR3 reads CASSPRTSGRDEQFF. The CDR3 nucleotides read TGTGCCAGCTCACCCCGGACTAGCGGGAGGGATGAGCAGTTCTTC.

This chain joins TRBV3-1 (or the pseudogene TRBV3-2) and TRBJ2-7; tentative D call: TRBD2 (6 bases). Germline V gives CDR1 LGHDT, CDR2 YNNKEL (reference sequence). This CDR3 is built from 15 residues. V was shortened by 4 bases and J by 3 bases, with 16 bases between the two germline ends. CDR3 DNA sequence: TGTGCCAGCAGCCCGGGTCCCGGAGGGGTCTACGAGCAGTACTTC. It yields the protein CASSPGPGGVYEQYF.

V gene TRBV7-2 combines with J gene TRBJ2-2; 8 nucleotides line up with TRBD1. This CDR3 comprises 13 residues. CDR1 SGHTA and CDR2 FQGNSA come from the germline V gene. V shed 8 bases and J 6 bases; nucleotides not matched to a gene: 5. The CDR3 loop reads CASGDRRSGELFF. The CDR3 DNA sequence: TGTGCCAGCGGGGACAGGCGGTCCGGGGAGCTGTTTTTT.

The chain carries TRBV28 and TRBJ2-2; D remains ambiguous. V was shortened by 5 bases and J by 7 bases, with 11 bases between the two germline ends. The CDR3 totals 13 residues. Germline CDR1 is MDHEN and CDR2 is SYDVKM. The CDR3 reads CASSLLAVGELFF. CDR3 DNA sequence: TGTGCCAGCAGTCTACTGGCGGTCGGGGAGCTGTTTTTT.

This clone was found once. The chain's CDR3 is CASSGGYNQPQHF. The CDR3 nucleotides read TGTGCCAGCAGTGGAGGCTACAATCAGCCCCAGCATTTT. V usage is TRBV5-8 and J usage is TRBJ1-5; D is unresolved. This CDR3 comprises 13 residues. Germline V gene data show CDR1 as SGHTS and CDR2 as YDEGEE. V lost 5 bases to trimming and J lost 3 bases, with 9 bases between them.

The chain couples TRBV5-1 to TRBJ2-2; D unresolved. The germline V gene has CDR1 SGHRS and CDR2 YFSETQ. The CDR3 loop spans 11 amino acids. V was clipped by 4 bases and J by 6 bases, with 4 bases between them. The CDR3 spells CASSVPGELFF. The CDR3 nucleotides are TGCGCCAGCAGCGTCCCCGGGGAGCTGTTTTTT.

V usage is TRBV2 and J usage is TRBJ2-1, with TRBD1 as a possible D gene (5 bases). The CDR3 is 16 residues long. CDR1 is SNHLY, CDR2 FYNNEI, per germline. Between the trimmed V and J ends, which lost 4 bases and 2 bases, there was a span of 15 bases. The CDR3 loop reads CASSAFQGTTYNEQFF. The CDR3, as DNA: TGTGCCAGCAGTGCCTTTCAGGGTACTACCTACAATGAGCAGTTCTTC.

This clone was counted a single time. CDR3 sequence (DNA): TGTGCCAGCAGTAAAGTCTTTGCGAGTGAAGCTTTCTTT. It yields the protein CASSKVFASEAFF. The rearrangement uses TRBV5-6 and TRBJ1-1, with D uncertain. Germline CDR1 and CDR2: SGHDT and YYEEEE. The V gene lost 5 bases and the J gene lost 7 bases, with 15 bases spanning the gap. CDR3 length equals 13 residues.

The chain recombines TRBV7-9 with TRBJ2-5, with D perhaps TRBD2 (5 bases). V dropped 7 bases and J dropped 1 base, with 10 bases sitting between them. Germline loops: CDR1 SEHNR, CDR2 FQNEAQ (reference sequence). CDR3 size: 13 residues. In DNA, the CDR3 is TGTGCCAGCACCCCCGGAGGCCAAGAGACCCAGTACTTC. It yields the protein CASTPGGQETQYF.

This clone was found once. V and J are TRBV27 and TRBJ2-1; D ambiguous. V gave up 7 bases and J gave up 4 bases, with 14 bases separating them. Germline V gene sequence: CDR1 MNHEY, CDR2 SMNVEV (reference sequence). There are 14 residues in the CDR3. The CDR3: CASTSQGTYNEQFF. Here the CDR3 DNA reads TGTGCCAGCACCAGCCAAGGCACTTACAATGAGCAGTTCTTC.

V is TRBV3-1 (or the pseudogene TRBV3-2) and J is TRBJ2-5; TRBD2 is a possible D gene (5 bases). The CDR3 sequence is 14 residues long. V lost 4 bases and J 5 bases, leaving 14 bases between the germline ends. The germline gives CDR1 LGHDT, CDR2 YNNKEL (reference sequence). The CDR3 DNA reads as TGTGCCAGCAGCCTAGGGAGCATTGAGGAGACCCAGTACTTC. Protein product: CASSLGSIEETQYF.

The CDR3, as DNA: TGTGCCAGCAGCCAACCCCAGGACAGGGTCGGCGAGCAGTACTTC. This encodes CASSQPQDRVGEQYF. The gene calls are TRBV7-9 and TRBJ2-7, with 8 bases lining up with TRBD1. The CDR3 totals 15 residues. The germline gives CDR1 SEHNR, CDR2 FQNEAQ (reference sequence). The V and J ends lost 5 bases and 6 bases, in that order; junction bases with no gene match: 12.

This clone was seen only a few times. V gene TRBV27 combines with J gene TRBJ2-7, with D unresolved. Trimming cost V 1 base and J 1 base, with 14 bases left between them. This CDR3 spans 16 amino acids. Germline loops: CDR1 MNHEY, CDR2 SMNVEV (reference sequence). The CDR3 DNA follows: TGTGCCAGCAGTTTATTAGGGCGACTGGAATCCTACGAGCAGTACTTC. It translates to CASSLLGRLESYEQYF.

This chain links TRBV11-2 with TRBJ2-1; D is possibly TRBD2 (6 bases). Germline V gene sequence: CDR1 SGHAT, CDR2 FQNNGV. The CDR3 spans 18 residues. Trimming removed 3 bases at V and 4 bases at J, with 22 bases between. CDR3: CASSLGVGVASEYNEQFF. The CDR3 DNA reads as TGTGCCAGCAGCTTGGGGGTCGGGGTGGCTAGCGAATACAATGAGCAGTTCTTC.

The V call is TRBV4-1, the J call TRBJ2-3; D might be TRBD1 or TRBD2, each matching 5 bases. Per the germline V gene, CDR1 is MGHRA and CDR2 is YSYEKL. Trimming took off 4 bases at V and 2 bases at J, with 10 bases between the two ends. The CDR3 runs to 14 residues. CDR3 region: CASSLRDATDTQYF. In DNA, the CDR3 is TGCGCCAGCAGCCTCCGGGACGCCACAGATACGCAGTATTTT.

This clone was seen only once. The gene calls are TRBV12-3 or TRBV12-4 and TRBJ2-5, with unresolved D. The ends were cut back, 6 bases at V and 4 bases at J, with 12 bases in the middle. The CDR3 runs 13 residues. CDR3 coding DNA: TGTGCCAGCAGCTGGGGTGCCGGAGAGACCCAGTACTTC. This encodes CASSWGAGETQYF.